This TCR beta chain was identified in a study of long-term antiretroviral therapy in people with HIV. Losses at the gene ends were 1 base for V and 1 base for J; bases not matched to a gene: 3. The CDR3 contains 16 residues. Germline V CDR1 and CDR2: LGHNT, FRNRAP. The immunoSEQ assay was v3.0, run at survey level. Using immunoSEQ multiplex PCR, the repertoire was profiled, and TCRdb retains in-frame clones only, with some absent. The data contain about 48,000 clones, roughly four fifths of them singletons. In the case of this clone: The antigen is unknown.

Points from the study as a whole: At every time point, clones expanded before ART dominated the repertoire. The study found narrower CDR3 length ranges in HIV repertoires than in controls.

V usage is TRBV12-5 and J usage is TRBJ2-5; 10 positions match TRBD1. This clonotype was sampled from a woman aged 18 to 35 with HIV. Source: unsorted PBMCs, taken 0.8 years after starting antiretroviral therapy. In nucleotides, the CDR3 is TGTGCTAGTGGTTTGGGGGGACAGGGGCTCCAAGAGACCCAGTACTTC. This codes for CASGLGGQGLQETQYF.